This T cell receptor beta chain was profiled in a study of blood T cells in healthy people across ages. This CDR3 contains 16 residues. V was shortened by 8 bases and J by 1 base, with 20 bases between the two germline ends. The second PCR ran 7 to 11 cycles with a sample-barcoded 5' primer and J-beta primers. One entry per CDR3 protein results from TCRdb running MiXCR on the 5' RACE reads. The repertoire consists of approximately 800,000 distinct CDR3 sequences, with approximately 25% occurring once and the leading ten covering approximately 3.7%. The same specimen was also included in a second study, on T cells of mothers and their children.

The rearrangement uses TRBV12-3 or TRBV12-4 and TRBJ2-5; D might be TRBD1 or TRBD2, each matching 5 bases. The sequenced material came from blood. The TCR originated in a boy between 5 and 17 years old in good health. DNA of the CDR3: TGTGCCAGCGGCGAGATGATGTGGGGGATCCAAGAGACCCAGTACTTC. Translation gives CASGEMMWGIQETQYF.